This paragraph covers one T cell receptor beta chain sequence. Its antigen is undetermined. The data were obtained in a study of cytomegalovirus exposure and HLA in healthy donors. Study-wide points: HLA-A and HLA-B allele assignments for most subjects were reportedly predicted accurately using TCR beta sequences. In a later analysis, TCR beta V- and J-gene trimming showed a link to a missense DCLRE1C variant.

Primers: 60 Vbeta forward and 13 Jbeta reverse. As handled by the study authors: It was a later analysis that counted about 80 million unique TCR beta chains, of which 9.5 million to 14 million were shared. Assay: immunoSEQ multiplex PCR; the TCRdb copy retains only in-frame clones and omits some. V, J and clone size reflect that table, while D and trimming were determined from the DNA. This listing includes 65,000 to 80,000 clones. There are 16 residues in the CDR3. The junction had 6 bases not matched to a gene; V was cut back by 2 bases and J by 1 base. Germline lookup yields CDR1 MNHEY and CDR2 SVGAGI.

The receptor was isolated from a man aged 30 to 45 in good health and CMV-seronegative. The chain links TRBV6-5 to TRBJ1-1; 8 nucleotides line up with TRBD1. Sequenced: PBMCs. The CDR3 region is CASSYDIGQGNTEAFF. CDR3 in DNA: TGTGCCAGCAGTTACGACATAGGACAGGGGAACACTGAAGCTTTCTTT.